Listed below are T cell receptor beta chains from one sample, sequenced in a study of early T cells in non-severe SARS-CoV-2 infection. MiXCR was run by TCRdb on the 5' RACE reads, yielding one entry per CDR3 protein. The sample has fewer than 55,000 distinct CDR3 sequences; over 8% are singletons. Sequencing was done on a sample of whole blood. The source is an adult who was a healthcare worker with PCR-confirmed SARS-CoV-2 infection or an uninfected control (not recorded which). CDR3s include the opening cysteine and the closing phenylalanine or tryptophan. Each record gives: V gene, D gene, clone size, J gene, CDR3 length, CDR3 DNA, CDR3 protein. A D gene is named only where the DNA matches it firmly. Size is stated for part of the rows, as once, few or many counts, or as a class when the clone is expanded.

V: TRBV9; D: -; size: -; J: TRBJ2-1; length: 13; DNA: TGTGCCAGCAGCGCACTAGCCTTCAAGGAGCAGTTCTTC; CDR3: CASSALAFKEQFF
V: TRBV7-2; D: TRBD1; size: many; J: TRBJ1-4; length: 15; DNA: TGTGCCAGCAGCTTAGAGGACAGGGGGTTTGAAAAACTGTTTTTT; CDR3: CASSLEDRGFEKLFF
V: TRBV6-1; D: -; size: many; J: TRBJ1-5; length: 15; DNA: TGTGCCAGCAGTGTAACCAGTACCGGCAATCAGCCCCAGCATTTT; CDR3: CASSVTSTGNQPQHF
V: TRBV20-1; D: -; size: many; J: TRBJ2-3; length: 16; DNA: TGCAGTGCTAGACCCGGTCAAGGGTTTAATACAGATACGCAGTATTTT; CDR3: CSARPGQGFNTDTQYF
V: TRBV6-5; D: -; size: many; J: TRBJ1-1; length: 13; DNA: TGTGCCAGCAGTTACTCGAAGCAGTACGAAGCTTTCTTT; CDR3: CASSYSKQYEAFF
V: TRBV7-3; D: TRBD2; size: many; J: TRBJ2-3; length: 14; DNA: TGTGCCAGCAGCCCCAAGCGGGAGTCGGATACGCAGTATTTT; CDR3: CASSPKRESDTQYF
V: TRBV2; D: TRBD1; size: many; J: TRBJ2-2; length: 13; DNA: TGTGCCAGCAGTAGACAGGGAGACGGGGAGCTGTTTTTT; CDR3: CASSRQGDGELFF
V: TRBV7-3; D: -; size: many; J: TRBJ1-6; length: 13; DNA: TGTGCCAGCAGCCACAGGGATAGGTCACCCCTCCACTTT; CDR3: CASSHRDRSPLHF
V: TRBV3-1; D: -; size: many; J: TRBJ1-5; length: 13; DNA: TGTGCCAGCAGCCAAGATATAGGTCAGCCCCAGCATTTT; CDR3: CASSQDIGQPQHF
V: TRBV21-1; D: -; size: -; J: TRBJ1-5; length: 17; DNA: TGTGCCAGCAGCAACCGGGACAGAGAATATAGCAATCAGCCCCAGCATTTT; CDR3: CASSNRDREYSNQPQHF
V: TRBV7-3; D: -; size: many; J: TRBJ2-3; length: 13; DNA: TGTGCCAGCAGCTTAGGATTCACAGATACGCAGTATTTT; CDR3: CASSLGFTDTQYF
V: TRBV14; D: -; size: -; J: TRBJ2-3; length: 15; DNA: TGTGCCAGCAGCCAAAGTGGGAATTCGGGAGATACGCAGTATTTT; CDR3: CASSQSGNSGDTQYF
V: TRBV15; D: -; size: many; J: TRBJ2-3; length: 17; DNA: TGTGCCACCAGCAGAGACTACTCCGGAGACGCCACAGATACGCAGTATTTT; CDR3: CATSRDYSGDATDTQYF
V: TRBV29-1; D: -; size: few; J: TRBJ2-1; length: 10; DNA: TGCAGCGTTGATTCGGGGGAGCAGTTCTTC; CDR3: CSVDSGEQFF
V: TRBV11-2; D: -; size: -; J: TRBJ2-1; length: 15; DNA: TGTGCCAGCAGCTTAGCGGGCCTAAGCTACAATGAGCAGTTCTTC; CDR3: CASSLAGLSYNEQFF
V: TRBV6-5; D: -; size: many; J: TRBJ1-2; length: 12; DNA: TGTGCCAGCAGCCCCGGGCCTTATGGCTACACCTTC; CDR3: CASSPGPYGYTF
V: TRBV12-3/TRBV12-4; D: TRBD1; size: many; J: TRBJ1-5; length: 14; DNA: TGTGCCAGCAGCCGGGGACAGAGCAATCAGCCCCAGCATTTT; CDR3: CASSRGQSNQPQHF
V: TRBV10-3; D: -; size: -; J: TRBJ1-4; length: 14; DNA: TGTGCCATCAGTGAGCCACTCAACGGCGAAAAACTGTTTTTT; CDR3: CAISEPLNGEKLFF
V: TRBV28; D: TRBD2; size: few; J: TRBJ2-5; length: 15; DNA: TGTGCCAGCAGTTCCCCTCTAGCGGGAGAAGAGACCCAGTACTTC; CDR3: CASSSPLAGEETQYF
V: TRBV19; D: -; size: -; J: TRBJ1-5; length: 15; DNA: TGTGCCAGTAGTATTGCCGCTGAGGGCAATCAGCCCCAGCATTTT; CDR3: CASSIAAEGNQPQHF
V: TRBV2; D: -; size: many; J: TRBJ2-7; length: 11; DNA: TGTGCCAGCAGGAAGGAGGGGGAGCAGTACTTC; CDR3: CASRKEGEQYF
V: TRBV10-3; D: -; size: -; J: TRBJ2-7; length: 12; DNA: TGTGCCATCAGTGAGTCAATTGCCGAGCAGTACTTC; CDR3: CAISESIAEQYF
V: TRBV6-1; D: -; size: -; J: TRBJ1-6; length: 14; DNA: TGTGCCAGCAGTCGACGGGGAGACAATTCACCCCTCCACTTT; CDR3: CASSRRGDNSPLHF
V: TRBV5-1; D: TRBD1; size: many; J: TRBJ2-3; length: 15; DNA: TGCGCCAGCAGCTTGGACAGGGGGCTATCGGATACGCAGTATTTT; CDR3: CASSLDRGLSDTQYF
V: TRBV29-1; D: -; size: many; J: TRBJ1-1; length: 12; DNA: TGCAGCGTTGAATGGCATAACACTGAAGCTTTCTTT; CDR3: CSVEWHNTEAFF
V: TRBV6-6; D: TRBD2; size: many; J: TRBJ2-5; length: 15; DNA: TGTGCCAGCAGTCGGGAGGGAGGTCCCCAAGAGACCCAGTACTTC; CDR3: CASSREGGPQETQYF
V: TRBV28; D: -; size: many; J: TRBJ2-5; length: 11; DNA: TGTGCCAGCGGGGGAGTGGAGACCCAGTACTTC; CDR3: CASGGVETQYF
V: TRBV5-6; D: -; size: -; J: TRBJ1-1; length: 14; DNA: TGTGCCAACAGCTTTATCCAGACGAACACTGAAGCTTTCTTT; CDR3: CANSFIQTNTEAFF
V: TRBV6-5; D: -; size: few; J: TRBJ2-7; length: 13; DNA: TGTGCCAGCACCTCATCCGGAGTCTACGAGCAGTACTTC; CDR3: CASTSSGVYEQYF
V: TRBV30; D: -; size: -; J: TRBJ2-7; length: 11; DNA: TGTGCCTGGAAGACACTCTACGAGCAGTACTTC; CDR3: CAWKTLYEQYF
V: TRBV24-1; D: TRBD2; size: many; J: TRBJ2-1; length: 15; DNA: TGTGCCACCAGTGTAGCGGGAGAGGTCCACAATGAGCAGTTCTTC; CDR3: CATSVAGEVHNEQFF
V: TRBV29-1; D: TRBD1; size: -; J: TRBJ1-1; length: 12; DNA: TGCAGCGTATCCGACAGGGACACTGAAGCTTTCTTT; CDR3: CSVSDRDTEAFF
V: TRBV3-1; D: TRBD2; size: many; J: TRBJ2-7; length: 13; DNA: TGTGCCAGCAGCCCGCGGGGGGACCACGAGCAGTACTTC; CDR3: CASSPRGDHEQYF
V: TRBV29-1; D: TRBD2; size: many; J: TRBJ2-7; length: 13; DNA: TGCAGCGTTGTCCCTAGCGGTTCCTACGAGCAGTACTTC; CDR3: CSVVPSGSYEQYF
V: TRBV5-1; D: -; size: -; J: TRBJ2-7; length: 13; DNA: TGCGCCAGCAGCTTATCCGGGAGAGGGGAGCAGTACTTC; CDR3: CASSLSGRGEQYF
V: TRBV29-1; D: -; size: many; J: TRBJ1-1; length: 13; DNA: TGCAGCGTGGCCAGGGACTTGAACACTGAAGCTTTCTTT; CDR3: CSVARDLNTEAFF
V: TRBV9; D: -; size: many; J: TRBJ1-6; length: 15; DNA: TGTGCCAGCAGCGTAGATCCGGGAAGAGAATCACCCCTCCACTTT; CDR3: CASSVDPGRESPLHF
V: TRBV24-1; D: TRBD2; size: many; J: TRBJ2-1; length: 17; DNA: TGTGCCACCAGTGATACCCGGGGTAGCGGGAGGGTAAATGAGCAGTTCTTC; CDR3: CATSDTRGSGRVNEQFF
V: TRBV7-2; D: -; size: -; J: TRBJ1-5; length: 13; DNA: TGTGCCAGCAGCTTGTCGAGCAATCAGCACCAGCATTTT; CDR3: CASSLSSNQHQHF
V: TRBV20-1; D: TRBD2; size: many; J: TRBJ2-5; length: 14; DNA: TGCAGTGCCCCCGGGGTAGCGGGACAAGAGACCCAGTACTTC; CDR3: CSAPGVAGQETQYF
V: TRBV2; D: -; size: many; J: TRBJ1-2; length: 13; DNA: TGTGCCAGCAGTGAAAGGAGGGGCGCTGGCTACACCTTC; CDR3: CASSERRGAGYTF
V: TRBV2; D: TRBD2; size: -; J: TRBJ2-7; length: 13; DNA: TGTGCCAGCAAAAGGACTAGCAGCAACGAGCAGTACTTC; CDR3: CASKRTSSNEQYF
V: TRBV27; D: -; size: many; J: TRBJ1-4; length: 14; DNA: TGTGCCAGCAGTTCTGTCAGGGAAGATGAAAAACTGTTTTTT; CDR3: CASSSVREDEKLFF
V: TRBV19; D: -; size: -; J: TRBJ2-2; length: 13; DNA: TGTGCCAGTAATACAGTAAACACCGGGGAGCTGTTTTTT; CDR3: CASNTVNTGELFF
V: TRBV7-3; D: -; size: many; J: TRBJ2-1; length: 15; DNA: TGTGCCAGCAGCTTAATGGCTTCTACTTACAATGAGCAGTTCTTC; CDR3: CASSLMASTYNEQFF
V: TRBV18; D: -; size: many; J: TRBJ2-3; length: 14; DNA: TGTGCCAGCTCTCAAGGGCCCGGCCAGAATACGCAGTATTTT; CDR3: CASSQGPGQNTQYF
V: TRBV5-5; D: -; size: -; J: TRBJ2-7; length: 14; DNA: TGTGCCAGCAGCTTGTTGTATTCATCCTACGAGCAGTACTTC; CDR3: CASSLLYSSYEQYF
V: TRBV2; D: TRBD1; size: -; J: TRBJ1-6; length: 13; DNA: TGTGCCACCGCCGGACAGGGCTTTTCACCCCTCCACTTT; CDR3: CATAGQGFSPLHF
V: TRBV20-1; D: TRBD1; size: -; J: TRBJ2-7; length: 16; DNA: TGCAGTGCTAGAGATAACAACTACAGGGGTTCCTACGAGCAGTACTTC; CDR3: CSARDNNYRGSYEQYF
V: TRBV7-2; D: TRBD1; size: many; J: TRBJ1-3; length: 13; DNA: TGTGCCAGCAGCTCAGGGGGGAGGAACACCATATATTTT; CDR3: CASSSGGRNTIYF
V: TRBV5-1; D: TRBD2; size: many; J: TRBJ2-7; length: 15; DNA: TGCGCCAGCAGCTTAGCGGGGGGACCCTCCTACGAGCAGTACTTC; CDR3: CASSLAGGPSYEQYF